The 4 T cell receptor beta chains given below trace back to one sample, sequenced in a study of cytomegalovirus exposure and HLA in healthy donors. The PCR was carried out with 60 Vbeta primers and 13 Jbeta primers. Generated by immunoSEQ multiplex PCR, the TCRdb table keeps only in-frame clones and is missing some. This repertoire shows 150,000 to 180,000 clones, approximately 72% found once; its top ten account for 1.3% to 1.5%. The sequenced material came from PBMCs. Every receptor here comes from a young man in good health and CMV-seronegative.

The chain has TRBV13 and TRBJ1-4, with 8 bases fitting TRBD1. The CDR3 loop spans 14 amino acids. V lost 5 bases, J lost 8 bases, and 7 bases stayed unmatched. Germline CDR1 and CDR2: PRHDT and FYEKMQ (reference sequence). CDR3 nucleotides: TGTGCCAGCAGCCACCAGACAGGGGAGGAAAAACTGTTTTTT. As protein: CASSHQTGEEKLFF.

The chain carries TRBV28 and TRBJ1-1; 9 nucleotides line up with TRBD1. CDR1 and CDR2 (germline): MDHEN, SYDVKM. The V segment lost 7 bases and the J segment 1 base; nucleotides outside the gene matches: 7. This CDR3 contains 15 residues. The chain's CDR3 is CASTLGDRENTEAFF. CDR3 coding DNA: TGTGCCAGCACCCTGGGGGACAGGGAGAACACTGAAGCTTTCTTT.

This chain links TRBV4-1 with TRBJ2-5; perhaps TRBD1 as D (6 bases). The CDR3 extends over 16 amino acids. CDR1 is MGHRA, CDR2 YSYEKL, per germline. Trimming removed 2 bases from V and 0 bases from J, with 13 bases in between. CDR3 protein: CASSQRKGDNQETQYF. The CDR3 DNA is TGCGCCAGCAGCCAAAGGAAGGGGGACAACCAAGAGACCCAGTACTTC.

The chain links TRBV5-1 to TRBJ2-7; TRBD2 aligns across 10 bases. The junction had 3 bases not matched to a gene; V was cut back by 1 base and J by 5 bases. The CDR3 is made up of 14 amino acids. Looked up from germline, CDR1 is SGHRS and CDR2 is YFSETQ. The CDR3 reads CASSLPSGRHEQYF. The CDR3 DNA reads TGCGCCAGCAGCTTGCCTAGCGGGAGACACGAGCAGTACTTC.